Presented here are 32 T cell receptor beta chains from one specimen sequenced in a study of T-cell memory formation after mild COVID-19. TCRdb re-called the 5' RACE reads through MiXCR, storing one row per CDR3 protein. Of 550,000 to 600,000 distinct CDR3 sequences listed, roughly a sixth are singletons. The sequencing sample was made of PBMCs or a T cell subset sorted from them (not recorded which). Receptors originate from an adult woman who had mild COVID-19 (a few samples of this study predate the infection). Cell type and time point are not known.

This clonotype was detected once. The chain is built from TRBV7-9 and TRBJ2-2, with D hard to call. This CDR3 region has 10 residues. The germline V gene encodes CDR1 SEHNR and CDR2 FQNEAQ (reference sequence). The V gene lost 11 bases and the J gene lost 5 bases, with 6 bases spanning the gap. The CDR3 region is CAEKTGELFF. DNA for the CDR3: TGTGCCGAAAAGACCGGGGAGCTGTTTTTT.

This sequence joins TRBV15 and TRBJ2-2; D gene unclear. Trimming removed 1 base from V and 4 bases from J, with 4 bases in between. The germline CDR1 and CDR2 sequences are LNHNV and YYDKDF (reference sequence). The CDR3 sequence is 13 residues long. The CDR3 loop reads CATSRVSTGELFF. DNA for the CDR3: TGTGCCACCAGCAGAGTGAGCACCGGGGAGCTGTTTTTT.

This clonotype has just a few counts. The chain carries TRBV9 and TRBJ2-1; 8 bases match TRBD2. This CDR3 spans 16 amino acids. V shed 4 bases and J 4 bases; nucleotides not matched to a gene: 10. Germline CDR1 reads SGDLS; CDR2 reads YYNGEE. The CDR3 loop reads CASSSSLAGTYNEQFF. CDR3 bases: TGTGCCAGCAGCTCAAGCTTAGCGGGGACATACAATGAGCAGTTCTTC.

The J gene is TRBJ1-1, the V gene TRBV4-3, with TRBD1 as a possible D gene (5 bases). The length of the CDR3 is 17 residues. Germline CDR1 reads LGHNA; CDR2 reads YSLEER. The V gene lost 0 bases and the J gene lost 1 base, with 15 bases spanning the gap. The CDR3, as DNA: TGCGCCAGCAGCCAAGATCGGGTCTCGAGGGGGAACACTGAAGCTTTCTTT. This codes for CASSQDRVSRGNTEAFF.

The V call is TRBV11-1, the J call TRBJ2-1; D might be TRBD2 (6 bases). Germline CDR1 reads SGHAT; CDR2 reads FQDESV (reference sequence). The CDR3 has 16 amino acids. Trimming took off 4 bases at V and 0 bases at J, with 13 bases between the two ends. CDR3 sequence: CASSWEVGSSYNEQFF. The CDR3 nucleotides are TGTGCCAGCAGCTGGGAGGTGGGGAGCTCCTACAATGAGCAGTTCTTC.

The genes are TRBV5-1 and TRBJ2-1; 8 nucleotides match TRBD1. V was clipped by 4 bases and J by 8 bases; unmatched bases: 11. The CDR3 is 15 amino acids. Germline CDR1 reads SGHRS; CDR2 reads YFSETQ. The CDR3 spells CASSLPTGAGDEQFF. CDR3 nucleotide sequence: TGCGCCAGCAGCCTACCGACAGGGGCCGGTGATGAGCAGTTCTTC.

This clonotype was observed a handful of times. The rearrangement joins TRBV5-1 to TRBJ1-1; D may be TRBD1 (5 bases). The V gene's germline CDR1 is SGHRS and CDR2 YFSETQ. The CDR3 consists of 16 residues. Trimming cost V 0 bases and J 10 bases, with 22 bases left between them. CDR3 residues: CASSLEWGKKVAGAFF. DNA for the CDR3: TGCGCCAGCAGCTTGGAGTGGGGCAAAAAGGTGGCTGGAGCTTTCTTT.

This clonotype came up a few times. The rearrangement joins TRBV12-3 or TRBV12-4 to TRBJ2-1, with D unclear. The V gene lost 3 bases and the J gene lost 4 bases, with 7 bases spanning the gap. This CDR3 contains 13 residues. The CDR3 loop reads CASSFYPYNEQFF. The CDR3 DNA is TGTGCCAGCAGTTTTTACCCATACAATGAGCAGTTCTTC.

This chain uses TRBV30 with TRBJ1-1; D unclear. The CDR3 has 13 residues. Germline CDR1 reads GTSNPN; CDR2 reads SVGIG (reference sequence). With 0 bases removed from V and 1 base from J, the gap between germline ends came to 6 bases. The CDR3, as DNA: TGTGCCTGGAGTGTCCTTGGGAACACTGAAGCTTTCTTT. This gives the protein CAWSVLGNTEAFF.

This clonotype occurred a few times. The chain has TRBV7-8 and TRBJ2-1; D is perhaps TRBD2 (7 bases). Trimming pared 4 bases from V and 10 bases from J, leaving 11 bases between. The CDR3 has 12 amino acids. Germline CDR1 is SGHVS and CDR2 is FQNEAQ. This chain's CDR3 is CASSSRGPEQFF. In DNA form, the CDR3 reads TGTGCCAGCAGCTCGCGGGGGCCCGAGCAGTTCTTC.

This CDR3 reads CASSLERGSLDTQYF. In nucleotides, the CDR3 is TGTGCCAGCAGCTTAGAGCGGGGGAGTTTGGATACGCAGTATTTT. The V gene is TRBV7-6, the J gene TRBJ2-3; 8 bases align to TRBD2. The germline CDR1 and CDR2 sequences are SGHVS and FNYEAQ. Trimming took 1 base from V and 6 from J; bases not matched to a gene: 6. This CDR3 has 15 amino acids. Looking up the rest from reference TRBV7-6 and TRBJ2-3 gives the full variable domain: GAGVSQSPRYKVTKRGQDVALRCDPISGHVSLYWYRQALGQGPEFLTYFNYEAQQDKSGLPNDRFSAERPEGSISTLTIQRTEQRDSAMYRCASSLERGSLDTQYFGPGTRLTVL.

This clonotype was seen more than once but under ten times. The chain has TRBV24-1 and TRBJ2-3; no clear D gene. This CDR3 spans 13 amino acids. Between the trimmed V and J ends, which lost 5 bases and 6 bases, there was a span of 11 bases. The germline V gene has CDR1 KGHDR and CDR2 SFDVKD. CDR3 protein: CATSGVEADTQYF. CDR3 nucleotides: TGTGCCACCAGTGGAGTAGAAGCTGATACGCAGTATTTT.

This clonotype was picked up a small number of times. The V and J genes are TRBV7-9 and TRBJ1-2; TRBD1 matches 12 bases. J was trimmed by 6 bases and V by 5 bases; bases with no gene match: 13. The CDR3 runs to 17 residues. Germline CDR1 SEHNR, CDR2 FQNEAQ (reference sequence). This CDR3 reads CASSTPGTGGAANGYTF. CDR3 sequence (DNA): TGTGCCAGCAGCACGCCCGGGACAGGGGGCGCAGCCAATGGCTACACCTTC.

The CDR3 protein is CASSVVGGYTF. The DNA of the CDR3 is TGTGCCAGCAGTGTGGTAGGTGGCTACACCTTC. The chain joins TRBV25-1 to TRBJ1-2; D unclear. The CDR3 loop spans 11 amino acids. The germline V and J ends were trimmed by 4 bases and 7 bases, with 7 bases remaining between them. CDR1 MGHDK and CDR2 SYGVNS come from the germline V gene.

This sequence joins TRBV18 and TRBJ2-2; D not certain. Per germline, CDR1 KGHSH and CDR2 LQKENI. This CDR3 spans 17 amino acids. V was trimmed by 3 bases and J by 0 bases, leaving 14 bases between them. DNA for the CDR3: TGTGCCAGCTCACCGGAGAAGCGCAGTCCGAACACCGGGGAGCTGTTTTTT. It encodes CASSPEKRSPNTGELFF.

This clonotype came up a few times. The J gene is TRBJ2-7, the V gene TRBV29-1, with D perhaps matching TRBD1 (5 bases). CDR3 size: 15 residues. Per germline, CDR1 SQVTM and CDR2 ANQGSEA. The V and J ends lost 1 base and 0 bases respectively, with 13 bases between them. CDR3 sequence (DNA): TGCAGCGTTGAAGGTTACCGCCAGGGCTCCTACGAGCAGTACTTC. Translated: CSVEGYRQGSYEQYF.

The chain joins TRBV7-6 to TRBJ2-2; either TRBD1 or TRBD2 may supply D (6 bases each). The V end was cut by 1 base, the J end by 1 base, with 10 bases between. This CDR3 is built from 16 residues. The V gene's germline CDR1 is SGHVS and CDR2 FNYEAQ. The CDR3 loop reads CASSLGGTKNTGELFF. DNA for the CDR3: TGTGCCAGCAGCTTAGGCGGGACAAAGAACACCGGGGAGCTGTTTTTT.

The chain carries TRBV6-2 or TRBV6-3 and TRBJ2-1; the D is unclear. The CDR3 is 15 amino acids. Germline V gene sequence: CDR1 MNHEY, CDR2 SVGEGT. The V end was cut by 2 bases, the J end by 1 base, with 9 bases between. For the CDR3, the DNA is TGTGCCAGCAGTTACGGGGTATCGTCCTACAATGAGCAGTTCTTC. Translating it yields CASSYGVSSYNEQFF.

This clonotype showed up many times. The CDR3 region has the DNA TGCGCCAGCAGCCAAGATTGGGGCCAGAATCAGCCCCAGCATTTT. Translation: CASSQDWGQNQPQHF. This chain links TRBV4-3 with TRBJ1-5; a possible D gene is TRBD1 (5 bases). This CDR3 spans 15 amino acids. V was pared by 0 bases and J by 4 bases, with 10 bases between. Germline CDR1 and CDR2: LGHNA and YSLEER.

This clonotype has a count of ten or more. V is TRBV5-1 and J is TRBJ2-5, with 9 nucleotides matching TRBD1. The CDR3 is 15 residues long. Germline loops: CDR1 SGHRS, CDR2 YFSETQ. V trimming: 2 bases; J trimming: 5 bases; junction bases outside the gene matches: 7. The CDR3 bases are TGCGCCAGCAGCTTATACAGGGGGCCTGGGGAGACCCAGTACTTC. As protein: CASSLYRGPGETQYF. Drawing the rest from reference TRBV5-1 and TRBJ2-5, the complete variable domain is KAGVTQTPRYLIKTRGQQVTLSCSPISGHRSVSWYQQTPGQGLQFLFEYFSETQRNKGNFPGRFSGRQFSNSRSEMNVSTLELGDSALYLCASSLYRGPGETQYFGPGTRLLVL.

This clonotype was observed a few times. J is TRBJ2-7 and V is TRBV20-1; 11 bases agree with TRBD2. V lost 2 bases, J lost 3 bases, and 3 bases stayed unmatched. The V gene's germline CDR1 is DFQATT and CDR2 SNEGSKA (reference sequence). This CDR3 spans 14 amino acids. CDR3 sequence reads: CSARRTSGSYEQYF. The DNA for the CDR3 is TGCAGTGCTAGAAGAACTAGCGGGAGCTACGAGCAGTACTTC.

This clonotype has only a few counts. The chain links TRBV24-1 to TRBJ2-3, with 9 bases aligning to TRBD1. Germline trimming cut 3 bases from V and 5 bases from J; bases unmatched to any gene: 8. CDR3 length: 16 amino acids. Germline V lookup: CDR1 KGHDR, CDR2 SFDVKD. The chain's CDR3 is CATSDIGQGRQDTQYF. The CDR3 nucleotides read TGTGCCACCAGTGATATAGGACAGGGGCGTCAAGATACGCAGTATTTT.

This chain connects TRBV5-4 to TRBJ2-2; 9 bases match TRBD1. The length of the CDR3 is 15 residues. After removal of 1 base from V and 6 bases from J, the junction contained 4 bases not matched to a gene. In germline, CDR1 is SGHNT, CDR2 YYREEE (reference sequence). CDR3 in DNA: TGTGCCAGCAGCTTGACAGGGGGCTATGCCGGGGAGCTGTTTTTT. Its translation: CASSLTGGYAGELFF.

The chain is built from TRBV6-5 and TRBJ2-5; 14 positions match TRBD2. V lost 4 bases and J lost 4; bases outside the gene matches: 5. Germline V gene sequence: CDR1 MNHEY, CDR2 SVGAGI. This CDR3 has 16 amino acids. The CDR3 DNA follows: TGTGCCAGCAGTTCTTGGACTAGCGGGGGGAGAGAGACCCAGTACTTC. It yields the protein CASSSWTSGGRETQYF.

The V call is TRBV5-1, the J call TRBJ1-1, with 8 nucleotides matching TRBD1. The V gene's germline CDR1 is SGHRS and CDR2 YFSETQ. Trimming at V came to 4 bases and at J to 7 bases, leaving 9 bases not matched to a gene. CDR3 length equals 14 residues. The CDR3 loop reads CASSRDRGSGEAFF. DNA for the CDR3: TGCGCCAGCAGCCGCGACAGGGGATCAGGTGAAGCTTTCTTT. The entire variable domain, with the rest obtained from reference TRBV5-1 and TRBJ1-1, is as follows: KAGVTQTPRYLIKTRGQQVTLSCSPISGHRSVSWYQQTPGQGLQFLFEYFSETQRNKGNFPGRFSGRQFSNSRSEMNVSTLELGDSALYLCASSRDRGSGEAFFGQGTRLTVV.

J is TRBJ1-2 and V is TRBV5-1, with D perhaps TRBD1 (5 bases). Germline V gives CDR1 SGHRS, CDR2 YFSETQ. The CDR3 has 14 amino acids. The germline V and J ends were trimmed by 1 base and 2 bases, with 9 bases remaining between them. The CDR3 DNA reads as TGCGCCAGCAGCTTGATGACAGACAACTATGGCTACACCTTC. Encoded protein: CASSLMTDNYGYTF.

The chain recombines TRBV6-2 or TRBV6-3 with TRBJ1-1; D is uncertain. CDR3 length: 12 residues. Germline CDR1 is MNHEY and CDR2 is SVGEGT. The germline V and J ends were trimmed by 9 bases and 0 bases, with 8 bases remaining between them. Here the CDR3 reads CASGRMNTEAFF. CDR3 nucleotide sequence: TGTGCCAGTGGACGGATGAACACTGAAGCTTTCTTT.

This clonotype was detected only a few times. The chain carries TRBV29-1 and TRBJ2-7; D is ambiguous. The germline V gene encodes CDR1 SQVTM and CDR2 ANQGSEA. The germline V and J ends were trimmed by 7 bases and 2 bases, with 12 bases remaining between them. The length of the CDR3 is 12 residues. The DNA of the CDR3 is TGCAGCGCCGTAGAAAATGCCTACGAGCAGTACTTC. Protein sequence: CSAVENAYEQYF.

The rearrangement uses TRBV29-1 and TRBJ1-2; D is uncertain. The germline V gene encodes CDR1 SQVTM and CDR2 ANQGSEA. The CDR3 runs to 13 residues. V lost 6 bases, J lost 4 bases, and 15 bases lay in between. The CDR3 is CSVEDGFGYGYTF. The CDR3 DNA is TGCAGCGTCGAGGACGGGTTTGGCTATGGCTACACCTTC.

This clonotype was picked up many times. The chain uses TRBV5-5 and TRBJ1-1; 9 positions agree with TRBD1. The germline gives CDR1 SGHKS, CDR2 YYEKEE (reference sequence). The CDR3 consists of 18 residues. J was trimmed by 3 bases and V by 1 base; bases with no gene match: 13. CDR3 in amino acids: CASSLFTGGASVDTEAFF. CDR3 sequence (DNA): TGTGCCAGCAGCTTGTTTACAGGGGGCGCTTCCGTCGACACTGAAGCTTTCTTT.

V usage is TRBV12-3 or TRBV12-4 and J usage is TRBJ2-2; possible D gene TRBD1, 6 bases. Trimming cost V 0 bases and J 6 bases, with 14 bases left between them. The CDR3 is 16 residues long. For the CDR3, the DNA is TGTGCCAGCAGTTTAGCGGGGGCTCGGGGAGCCGGGGAGCTGTTTTTT. It yields the protein CASSLAGARGAGELFF.

This clonotype was picked up a small number of times. The V and J genes are TRBV19 and TRBJ2-6; 10 bases align to TRBD1. CDR1 and CDR2 (germline): LNHDA, SQIVND (reference sequence). This CDR3 spans 19 amino acids. The V segment lost 7 bases and the J segment 0 bases; nucleotides outside the gene matches: 12. CDR3 residues: CASTPQGGTGVSGANVLTF. For the CDR3, the DNA is TGTGCCAGTACCCCTCAGGGGGGGACAGGGGTCTCTGGGGCCAACGTCCTGACTTTC.